This passage covers 3 T cell receptor beta chains from one sample sequenced in a study of OX40 agonist ivuxolimab in advanced cancers. Measured with immunoSEQ multiplex PCR; TCRdb has only the in-frame clones, and not every one. The sample records 76,000 or so clones, roughly 86% being singletons. Here the sequenced sample was CD4+ or CD8+ T cells sorted from blood, taken in a trial of the OX40 agonist ivuxolimab. The receptors stem from an adult with an advanced solid tumor such as melanoma, head and neck, liver or kidney cancer.

The J gene is TRBJ1-4, the V gene TRBV6-1; 8 bases match TRBD1. The CDR3 has 14 residues. The V and J ends lost 6 bases and 10 bases, in that order; junction bases with no gene match: 10. From germline, CDR1 is MNHNS and CDR2 SASEGT. CDR3 coding DNA: TGTGCCAGCAGCCTACAAGGGGGACAGGCAAAACTGTTTTTT. Amino acids: CASSLQGGQAKLFF.

The V gene is TRBV7-3, the J gene TRBJ1-6, with 7 bases matching TRBD1. The V segment lost 2 bases and the J segment 6 bases; nucleotides outside the gene matches: 7. Germline V gives CDR1 SGHTA, CDR2 FQGTGA. The CDR3 spans 16 residues. The DNA of the CDR3 is TGTGCCAGCAGCTTAGCGGGCAGGGGGACTAATTCACCCCTCCACTTT. This codes for CASSLAGRGTNSPLHF. Drawing the rest from reference TRBV7-3 and TRBJ1-6, the complete variable domain is GAGVSQTPSNKVTEKGKYVELRCDPISGHTALYWYRQSLGQGPEFLIYFQGTGAADDSGLPNDRFFAVRPEGSVSTLKIQRTERGDSAVYLCASSLAGRGTNSPLHFGNGTRLTVT.

The rearrangement links TRBV5-1 to TRBJ2-3; D is possibly TRBD2 (6 bases). The CDR3 spans 15 residues. Trimming removed 4 bases at V and 2 bases at J, with 14 bases between. CDR1 and CDR2 from the germline V gene are SGHRS and YFSETQ. The CDR3 coding sequence is TGCGCCAGCAGCCTGAACGGGAGATCCACAGATACGCAGTATTTT. Protein: CASSLNGRSTDTQYF.